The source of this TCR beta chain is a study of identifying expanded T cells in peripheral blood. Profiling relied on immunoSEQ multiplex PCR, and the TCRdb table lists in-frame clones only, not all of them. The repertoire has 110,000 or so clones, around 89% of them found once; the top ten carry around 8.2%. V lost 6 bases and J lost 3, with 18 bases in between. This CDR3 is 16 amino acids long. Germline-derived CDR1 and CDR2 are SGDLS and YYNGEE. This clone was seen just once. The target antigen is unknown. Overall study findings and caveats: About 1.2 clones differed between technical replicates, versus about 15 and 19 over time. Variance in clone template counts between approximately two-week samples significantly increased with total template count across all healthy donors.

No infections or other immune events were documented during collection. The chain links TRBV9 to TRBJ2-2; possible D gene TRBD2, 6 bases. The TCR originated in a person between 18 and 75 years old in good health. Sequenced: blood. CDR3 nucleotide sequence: TGTGCCAGCAAGACACTAGCCGATTGGGACACCGGGGAGCTGTTTTTT. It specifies CASKTLADWDTGELFF.